This is a list of T cell receptor beta chains from one sample in a study of breast tumors, draining lymph nodes, adjacent tissues. One entry per CDR3 protein results from TCRdb running MiXCR on the multiplex PCR reads. The table shows around 230,000 distinct CDR3 sequences, with less than 40% occurring only once. Sequencing used axillary lymph node tissue. Receptor source: a female donor with breast cancer. Some clones in this sample may be carry-over from other donors' samples. Each CDR3 is given with its conserved first and last residue. A D gene is named only where the DNA matches it firmly. Clone size is stated in some rows and not others, as once, few, many or a class when expanded.

D gene	V gene	J gene	clone size	CDR3 protein	CDR3 DNA
TRBD1	TRBV20-1	TRBJ1-3	many	CSATGQGAGNTIYF	TGCAGTGCCACGGGACAGGGGGCGGGAAACACCATATATTTT
NA	TRBV28	TRBJ2-5	NA	CASSLAVRTQYF	TGTGCCAGCAGTTTAGCTGTTCGGACCCAGTACTTC
TRBD1	TRBV10-3	TRBJ2-1	NA	CAIRMGQGSDGQSF	TGTGCCATCAGGATGGGACAGGGGAGCGATGGGCAGTCCTTC
NA	TRBV25-1	TRBJ1-5	many	CASSDTVNSNQPQHF	TGTGCCAGCAGTGACACAGTTAATAGCAATCAGCCCCAGCATTTT
NA	TRBV5-5	TRBJ1-3	many	CASSLGGLGNTIYF	TGTGCCAGCAGCTTGGGGGGACTTGGAAACACCATATATTTT
NA	TRBV7-2	TRBJ1-1	many	CASSFGNTEAFF	TGTGCCAGCAGTTTCGGGAACACTGAAGCTTTCTTT
NA	TRBV7-2	TRBJ2-1	many	CASSLGGRVGNEQFF	TGTGCCAGCAGCTTAGGGGGGCGCGTGGGCAATGAGCAGTTCTTC
NA	TRBV13	TRBJ1-6	many	CASSLGPTKSLHF	TGTGCCAGCAGCTTAGGGCCGACAAAATCCCTCCACTTT
TRBD2	TRBV29-1	TRBJ2-5	many	CSVDGTSRGETQYF	TGCAGCGTGGATGGGACTAGCAGGGGAGAGACCCAGTACTTC
TRBD1	TRBV5-1	TRBJ1-2	NA	CASSLAPGGGYTF	TGCGCCAGCAGCTTGGCGCCAGGGGGTGGCTACACCTTC
NA	TRBV12-3/TRBV12-4	TRBJ2-5	many	CASSLTRRETQYF	TGTGCCAGCAGTTTGACAAGAAGAGAGACCCAGTACTTC
NA	TRBV20-1	TRBJ2-2	NA	CSASSPEANTGELFF	TGCAGTGCTAGCAGCCCCGAGGCGAACACCGGGGAGCTGTTTTTT